Listed below are T cell receptor beta chains from one sample, sequenced in a study of OX40 agonist ivuxolimab in advanced cancers. TCRdb's table, derived via immunoSEQ multiplex PCR, lists solely in-frame clones and lacks some. The data hold about 14,000 clones, with roughly nine tenths observed a single time. The sequencing here drew on CD4+ or CD8+ T cells sorted from blood, taken in a trial of the OX40 agonist ivuxolimab. These receptors all stem from an adult with an advanced solid tumor such as melanoma, head and neck, liver or kidney cancer. CDR3s include the opening cysteine and the closing phenylalanine or tryptophan. Fields, in order: D gene, clone size, V gene, J gene, CDR3 DNA, CDR3 protein. A D gene is named only where the DNA matches it firmly. A row's size may be missing; if present it is once, few, many or a size class.

D gene: NA
clone size: NA
V gene: TRBV5-6
J gene: TRBJ1-3
CDR3 DNA: TGTGCCAGCAGCTTCGGTGGCCAGGGAGGCGCCATATATTTT
CDR3 protein: CASSFGGQGGAIYF

D gene: NA
clone size: NA
V gene: TRBV5-6
J gene: TRBJ2-7
CDR3 DNA: TGTGCCAGCAGCCCGGGAGAGGGGAGCGAGCAGTACTTC
CDR3 protein: CASSPGEGSEQYF

D gene: TRBD1
clone size: NA
V gene: TRBV19
J gene: TRBJ2-7
CDR3 DNA: TGTGCCAGTAGTGCGGTAGGACAGGGAGTCAACGAGCAGTACTTC
CDR3 protein: CASSAVGQGVNEQYF

D gene: NA
clone size: NA
V gene: TRBV2
J gene: TRBJ2-7
CDR3 DNA: TGTGCCAGCACAGGGAACTACGAGCAGTACTTC
CDR3 protein: CASTGNYEQYF

D gene: NA
clone size: NA
V gene: TRBV10-3
J gene: TRBJ2-1
CDR3 DNA: TGTGCCATCAATGAAGGGATTTACAATGAGCAGTTCTTC
CDR3 protein: CAINEGIYNEQFF

D gene: NA
clone size: NA
V gene: TRBV12-5
J gene: TRBJ2-4
CDR3 DNA: TGTGCTAGTGCTTTATGGGGGGCCCACATTCAGTACTTC
CDR3 protein: CASALWGAHIQYF

D gene: TRBD1
clone size: NA
V gene: TRBV28
J gene: TRBJ2-7
CDR3 DNA: TGTGCCAGCAGTTTATCATTGACAGGGTGGTACGAGCAGTACTTC
CDR3 protein: CASSLSLTGWYEQYF

D gene: TRBD1
clone size: NA
V gene: TRBV4-2
J gene: TRBJ1-5
CDR3 DNA: TGTGCCAGCAGCCAAACAGGGGGAATTCAGCCCCAGCATTTT
CDR3 protein: CASSQTGGIQPQHF

D gene: NA
clone size: once
V gene: TRBV9
J gene: TRBJ2-1
CDR3 DNA: TGTGCCAGCAGCGTAGTCGGGTCCCTCTCCTACAATGAGCAGTTCTTC
CDR3 protein: CASSVVGSLSYNEQFF

D gene: TRBD2
clone size: NA
V gene: TRBV4-1
J gene: TRBJ2-5
CDR3 DNA: TGCGCCAGCAGCCAAGAGAATGCGGGAGGTCCGGAGACCCAGTACTTC
CDR3 protein: CASSQENAGGPETQYF

D gene: NA
clone size: NA
V gene: TRBV27
J gene: TRBJ2-1
CDR3 DNA: TGTGCCAGTGTTAACCTCCCGGGGGATGAGCAGTTCTTC
CDR3 protein: CASVNLPGDEQFF

D gene: TRBD2
clone size: NA
V gene: TRBV19
J gene: TRBJ2-1
CDR3 DNA: TGTGCCAGTAGTATGGGCTGGCTAGCGGGAGACTACAATGAGCAGTTCTTC
CDR3 protein: CASSMGWLAGDYNEQFF

D gene: NA
clone size: NA
V gene: TRBV6-1
J gene: TRBJ2-3
CDR3 DNA: TGTGCCAGCAGTGAAATGCAGGGCACAGATACGCAGTATTTT
CDR3 protein: CASSEMQGTDTQYF

D gene: NA
clone size: NA
V gene: TRBV7-9
J gene: TRBJ2-2
CDR3 DNA: TGTGCCAGCAACTTAGGGGTAACCGGGGAGCTGTTTTTT
CDR3 protein: CASNLGVTGELFF

D gene: NA
clone size: NA
V gene: TRBV27
J gene: TRBJ1-5
CDR3 DNA: TGTGCCAGCAGTCAACGACAAGGCAATCAGCCCCAGCATTTT
CDR3 protein: CASSQRQGNQPQHF

D gene: NA
clone size: NA
V gene: TRBV19
J gene: TRBJ2-7
CDR3 DNA: TGTGCCAGTGCCGGGGCGGAAACCTACGAGCAGTACTTC
CDR3 protein: CASAGAETYEQYF

D gene: TRBD1
clone size: NA
V gene: TRBV19
J gene: TRBJ1-2
CDR3 DNA: TGTGCCAGTAGTTCGAGGGGACAGGAGTCCTTCCTCAACTATGGCTACACCTTC
CDR3 protein: CASSSRGQESFLNYGYTF

D gene: TRBD2
clone size: NA
V gene: TRBV7-6
J gene: TRBJ2-1
CDR3 DNA: TGTGCCAGCAGCCCCGTCCCGGGACTAGCGGGAGGGCCTCGCAATGAGCAGTTCTTC
CDR3 protein: CASSPVPGLAGGPRNEQFF

D gene: NA
clone size: NA
V gene: TRBV29-1
J gene: TRBJ2-1
CDR3 DNA: TGCAGCGGGCGAGGGGGCTCCTACAATGAGCAGTTCTTC
CDR3 protein: CSGRGGSYNEQFF

D gene: TRBD1
clone size: NA
V gene: TRBV29-1
J gene: TRBJ1-2
CDR3 DNA: TGCAGCGTTGAGACCGGGACAGACTATGGCTACACCTTC
CDR3 protein: CSVETGTDYGYTF

D gene: NA
clone size: NA
V gene: TRBV19
J gene: TRBJ2-5
CDR3 DNA: TGTGCCAGTAGTATTCGACAGGCAGAGACCCAGTACTTC
CDR3 protein: CASSIRQAETQYF

D gene: NA
clone size: NA
V gene: TRBV19
J gene: TRBJ1-1
CDR3 DNA: TGTGCCAGTAGTGAAGGGGACGTTGGGTCTGAAGCTTTCTTT
CDR3 protein: CASSEGDVGSEAFF

D gene: TRBD2
clone size: NA
V gene: TRBV27
J gene: TRBJ2-2
CDR3 DNA: TGTGCCAGCAGTTCTGCGGGACTAGCGGGACTCAGGACCGGGGAGCTGTTTTTT
CDR3 protein: CASSSAGLAGLRTGELFF

D gene: NA
clone size: once
V gene: TRBV6-1
J gene: TRBJ1-4
CDR3 DNA: TGTGCCAGCAGGACGACAGTTGCAACTAATGAAAAACTGTTTTTT
CDR3 protein: CASRTTVATNEKLFF

D gene: NA
clone size: NA
V gene: TRBV6-5
J gene: TRBJ2-1
CDR3 DNA: TGTGCCAGCGCCCGTTTCCCGTATGAGCAGTTCTTC
CDR3 protein: CASARFPYEQFF

D gene: NA
clone size: NA
V gene: TRBV5-1
J gene: TRBJ1-4
CDR3 DNA: TGCGCCAGCAGCCTCGGGGACCAGTACAATGAAAAACTGTTTTTT
CDR3 protein: CASSLGDQYNEKLFF

D gene: TRBD1
clone size: NA
V gene: TRBV7-3
J gene: TRBJ2-1
CDR3 DNA: TGTGCCAGCAGCTTGACGGGACAGGGGTACAATGAGCAGTTCTTC
CDR3 protein: CASSLTGQGYNEQFF

D gene: NA
clone size: NA
V gene: TRBV29-1
J gene: TRBJ2-2
CDR3 DNA: TGCAGCGTTGTGAACACCGGGGAGCTGTTTTTT
CDR3 protein: CSVVNTGELFF

D gene: NA
clone size: NA
V gene: TRBV7-8
J gene: TRBJ2-3
CDR3 DNA: TGTGCCAGCAGCTTCCTGACTAGGTCCGATACGCAGTATTTT
CDR3 protein: CASSFLTRSDTQYF

D gene: NA
clone size: NA
V gene: TRBV5-1
J gene: TRBJ2-1
CDR3 DNA: TGCGCCAGCAGCTTGGCCTTGTGGGACTCCTACAATGAGCAGTTCTTC
CDR3 protein: CASSLALWDSYNEQFF

D gene: NA
clone size: once
V gene: TRBV6-5
J gene: TRBJ2-1
CDR3 DNA: TGTGCCAGCAGTTACGCAACCGGGACATCAGACGATGAGCAGTTCTTC
CDR3 protein: CASSYATGTSDDEQFF

D gene: NA
clone size: NA
V gene: TRBV2
J gene: TRBJ1-1
CDR3 DNA: TGTGCCAGCGGATTTTCAGGAGGGCCGAACACTGAAGCTTTCTTT
CDR3 protein: CASGFSGGPNTEAFF

D gene: NA
clone size: NA
V gene: TRBV2
J gene: TRBJ1-5
CDR3 DNA: TGTGCCAGCAGTGGGACAAAACTATTGCGCAATCAGCCCCAGCATTTT
CDR3 protein: CASSGTKLLRNQPQHF

D gene: NA
clone size: NA
V gene: TRBV14
J gene: TRBJ2-3
CDR3 DNA: TGTGCCAGCAGCCAAGATTACGGTGCGGGGATCACAGATACGCAGTATTTT
CDR3 protein: CASSQDYGAGITDTQYF

D gene: NA
clone size: NA
V gene: TRBV4-1
J gene: TRBJ2-1
CDR3 DNA: TGCGCCAGCACCACATGGGCTAGCTCCTACAATGAGCAGTTCTTC
CDR3 protein: CASTTWASSYNEQFF

D gene: NA
clone size: NA
V gene: TRBV28
J gene: TRBJ1-5
CDR3 DNA: TGTGCCAGCAGTTTAGTATCGGGTCAGCTCGGGCCCCAGCATTTT
CDR3 protein: CASSLVSGQLGPQHF

D gene: NA
clone size: NA
V gene: TRBV27
J gene: TRBJ2-1
CDR3 DNA: TGTGCCAGCAACGCAAATGGAGTGAGAAACAATGAGCAGTTCTTC
CDR3 protein: CASNANGVRNNEQFF

D gene: TRBD2
clone size: NA
V gene: TRBV28
J gene: TRBJ2-3
CDR3 DNA: TGTGCCAGCAGTTTATTGGCTAGCGGGAGTACAGATACGCAGTATTTT
CDR3 protein: CASSLLASGSTDTQYF

D gene: TRBD2
clone size: NA
V gene: TRBV6-1
J gene: TRBJ2-7
CDR3 DNA: TGTGCCAGCAGTGAAGGGCCTAGCGGATTCTACGAGCAGTACTTC
CDR3 protein: CASSEGPSGFYEQYF

D gene: TRBD2
clone size: NA
V gene: TRBV6-5
J gene: TRBJ2-1
CDR3 DNA: TGTGCCAGCAGTTACGCTAGCGGGAGGGGGTCCAATGAGCAGTTCTTC
CDR3 protein: CASSYASGRGSNEQFF

D gene: NA
clone size: NA
V gene: TRBV2
J gene: TRBJ2-3
CDR3 DNA: TGTGCCAGCAGGGCGGACTTGAACACAGATACGCAGTATTTT
CDR3 protein: CASRADLNTDTQYF

D gene: NA
clone size: NA
V gene: TRBV6-1
J gene: TRBJ2-7
CDR3 DNA: TGTGCCAGCGAGAACTACGAGCAGTACTTC
CDR3 protein: CASENYEQYF

D gene: TRBD1
clone size: NA
V gene: TRBV27
J gene: TRBJ1-5
CDR3 DNA: TGTGCCAGCAGTTTATCCGGGACAGGGGGCAATGGCAATCAGCCCCAGCATTTT
CDR3 protein: CASSLSGTGGNGNQPQHF

D gene: NA
clone size: NA
V gene: TRBV27
J gene: TRBJ2-7
CDR3 DNA: TGTGCCAGCAGTACGGACAGCTCCTACGAGCAGTACTTC
CDR3 protein: CASSTDSSYEQYF

D gene: NA
clone size: NA
V gene: TRBV4-1
J gene: TRBJ1-1
CDR3 DNA: TGCGCCAGCAGCCCCAACCAGGGGCAAAAAGCTTTCTTT
CDR3 protein: CASSPNQGQKAFF

D gene: NA
clone size: NA
V gene: TRBV4-1
J gene: TRBJ2-7
CDR3 DNA: TGCGCCAGCGGCCATAGTGGGACGGAAAGATACGAGCAGTACTTC
CDR3 protein: CASGHSGTERYEQYF

D gene: TRBD2
clone size: NA
V gene: TRBV5-8
J gene: TRBJ2-1
CDR3 DNA: TGTGCCAGCATCGGACTAGCGGGAGTCAATGAGCAGTTCTTC
CDR3 protein: CASIGLAGVNEQFF

D gene: NA
clone size: once
V gene: TRBV28
J gene: TRBJ1-1
CDR3 DNA: TGTGCCAGCAGTTTCATGGGAGGGATCCACACTGAAGCTTTCTTT
CDR3 protein: CASSFMGGIHTEAFF

D gene: NA
clone size: once
V gene: TRBV13
J gene: TRBJ2-7
CDR3 DNA: TGTGCCAGCAGCTTCGGGCCCGAGACGATTGGCGGCGAGCAGTACTTC
CDR3 protein: CASSFGPETIGGEQYF

D gene: NA
clone size: NA
V gene: TRBV10-1
J gene: TRBJ2-7
CDR3 DNA: TGCGCCAGCAGTGAGGGTGGGGAAGGCTACGAGCAGTACTTC
CDR3 protein: CASSEGGEGYEQYF

D gene: NA
clone size: NA
V gene: TRBV11-2
J gene: TRBJ1-3
CDR3 DNA: TGTGCCAGCAGCTTAGCGCGGGGGCCTGGAAACACCATATATTTT
CDR3 protein: CASSLARGPGNTIYF